The 21 T cell receptor beta chains given below trace back to one sample, sequenced in a study of cytomegalovirus exposure and HLA in healthy donors. Vbeta (60) and Jbeta (13) primers were used in the PCR. Sequencing used immunoSEQ multiplex PCR; TCRdb keeps in-frame clones, though not all of them. The sample yields approximately 120,000 clones, approximately 80% seen once. The sample consisted of PBMCs. The origin of the receptors is a man aged 40-50 years in good health and CMV-seronegative.

Concerning this clone: Sequence at one end of the junction differs from germline and may be a read error. Here the CDR3 DNA reads TGCAGCGCCTACAGGGGGGATGGGGCCAACGGCCTGACTTTC. This translates into CSAYRGDGANGLTF. The gene calls are TRBV29-1 and TRBJ2-6, with TRBD1 matching over 8 bases. Germline V lookup: CDR1 SQVTM, CDR2 ANQGSEA. This CDR3 spans 14 amino acids.

The gene calls are TRBV10-3 and TRBJ1-1, with D maybe TRBD1 (5 bases). The CDR3 is made up of 12 amino acids. Germline V gene data show CDR1 as ENHRY and CDR2 as SYGVKD. Trimming left V 10 bases short and J 5 bases short, with 14 bases between. CDR3 bases: TGTGCCACCGGGACCGCGGGAACTGAAGCTTTCTTT. It is translated as CATGTAGTEAFF.

The chain recombines TRBV9 with TRBJ2-2; D unresolved. CDR3 length: 13 residues. The germline CDR1 and CDR2 sequences are SGDLS and YYNGEE. The V end lost 3 bases, the J end lost 2 bases, and 5 bases lay between the germline ends. DNA of the CDR3: TGTGCCAGCAGCGCACACAACACCGGGGAGCTGTTTTTT. It encodes CASSAHNTGELFF.

The CDR3 region is CARGGTNQPQHF. As DNA, the CDR3 is TGCGCCAGGGGGGGTACCAATCAGCCCCAGCATTTT. The V gene is TRBV5-1, the J gene TRBJ1-5, with TRBD1 as a possible D gene (5 bases). The CDR3 spans 12 residues. V dropped 8 bases and J dropped 3 bases, with 9 bases sitting between them. Germline V gene sequence: CDR1 SGHRS, CDR2 YFSETQ.

The V call is TRBV4-2, the J call TRBJ1-4; D might be TRBD1 (6 bases). CDR1 and CDR2 (germline): LGHNA, YNFKEQ. Between the trimmed V and J ends, which lost 4 bases and 8 bases, there was a span of 17 bases. The CDR3 runs to 15 residues. CDR3 region: CASSPWTQGGEKLFF. The CDR3 DNA is TGTGCCAGCAGCCCCTGGACACAGGGCGGCGAAAAACTGTTTTTT.

V is TRBV20-1 and J is TRBJ2-6; D perhaps matches TRBD1 (6 bases). Germline values: CDR1 DFQATT, CDR2 SNEGSKA (reference sequence). This CDR3 contains 11 residues. Deletions cut 6 bases from V and 15 bases from J, with 15 bases between. CDR3 residues: CSASTGLDLTF. The CDR3 DNA reads as TGCAGTGCCTCGACAGGCCTGGACCTGACTTTC.

The V call is TRBV30, the J call TRBJ2-1, with D possibly being TRBD2 (5 bases). The CDR3 runs to 14 residues. V gave up 2 bases and J gave up 3 bases, with 11 bases separating them. Per germline, CDR1 GTSNPN and CDR2 SVGIG (reference sequence). This chain's CDR3 is CAWSPLGIYNEQFF. The CDR3 region has the DNA TGTGCCTGGAGTCCACTAGGGATCTACAATGAGCAGTTCTTC.

The V and J genes are TRBV5-1 and TRBJ2-1; tentative D call: TRBD2 (6 bases). The CDR3 totals 15 residues. V was shortened by 0 bases and J by 4 bases, with 11 bases between the two germline ends. Per germline, CDR1 SGHRS and CDR2 YFSETQ. The CDR3 spells CASSLEGGVYNEQFF. DNA of the CDR3: TGCGCCAGCAGCTTGGAAGGCGGGGTTTACAATGAGCAGTTCTTC. The entire variable domain, with the rest obtained from reference TRBV5-1 and TRBJ2-1, is as follows: KAGVTQTPRYLIKTRGQQVTLSCSPISGHRSVSWYQQTPGQGLQFLFEYFSETQRNKGNFPGRFSGRQFSNSRSEMNVSTLELGDSALYLCASSLEGGVYNEQFFGPGTRLTVL.

The J gene is TRBJ2-2, the V gene TRBV5-4, with D uncertain. Germline lookup yields CDR1 SGHNT and CDR2 YYREEE (reference sequence). The V end was cut by 0 bases, the J end by 4 bases, with 7 bases between. The CDR3 has 14 residues. Written as DNA, the CDR3 is TGTGCCAGCAGCTTGGCCTACGTCACCGGGGAGCTGTTTTTT. Translating gives CASSLAYVTGELFF.

This clone showed up just a few times. The chain recombines TRBV13 with TRBJ2-7; D perhaps matches TRBD2 (6 bases). The length of the CDR3 is 15 residues. V was clipped by 5 bases and J by 7 bases, with 21 bases between them. Per germline, CDR1 PRHDT and CDR2 FYEKMQ (reference sequence). The CDR3, as DNA: TGTGCCAGCAGCCTCGCAGGAGGGGACCATCGGGAGCAGTACTTC. Its protein product is CASSLAGGDHREQYF.

V usage is TRBV11-1 and J usage is TRBJ2-5; maybe TRBD1 (5 bases). Germline V lookup: CDR1 SGHAT, CDR2 FQDESV (reference sequence). The CDR3 runs 15 residues. Trimming took off 1 base at V and 5 bases at J, with 14 bases between the two ends. CDR3 residues: CASSLGPQGMETQYF. DNA for the CDR3: TGTGCCAGCAGCTTAGGACCCCAGGGTATGGAGACCCAGTACTTC.

The chain links TRBV9 to TRBJ2-5; weak D call: TRBD2 (7 bases). Trimming pared 3 bases from V and 1 base from J, leaving 10 bases between. Germline lookup yields CDR1 SGDLS and CDR2 YYNGEE. CDR3 length equals 14 residues. As DNA, the CDR3 is TGTGCCAGCAGCGGGCGGGGGCTCCAAGAGACCCAGTACTTC. Translated: CASSGRGLQETQYF.

The chain recombines TRBV18 with TRBJ2-7; perhaps TRBD2 as D (5 bases). The CDR3 has 13 amino acids. From germline, CDR1 is KGHSH and CDR2 LQKENI. V was trimmed by 1 base and J by 6 bases, leaving 10 bases between them. CDR3 residues: CASSPLGGSEQYF. CDR3 coding DNA: TGTGCCAGCTCACCACTTGGAGGTTCCGAGCAGTACTTC.

The rearrangement uses TRBV18 and TRBJ2-2; 8 bases fit TRBD1. CDR1 is KGHSH, CDR2 LQKENI, per germline. Unmatched junction bases numbered 4, after V lost 3 bases and J lost 1 base. The CDR3 spans 16 residues. CDR3 sequence reads: CASSPAGQENTGELFF. The CDR3 DNA reads as TGTGCCAGCTCACCGGCGGGACAGGAGAACACCGGGGAGCTGTTTTTT.

J is TRBJ1-1 and V is TRBV27; D gene ambiguous. The length of the CDR3 is 15 residues. The germline V gene encodes CDR1 MNHEY and CDR2 SMNVEV (reference sequence). Trimming took off 0 bases at V and 2 bases at J, with 10 bases between the two ends. The CDR3: CASSLSSGKNTEAFF. The CDR3 DNA reads TGTGCCAGCAGTTTATCGAGCGGGAAAAACACTGAAGCTTTCTTT.

This clone was counted once. The V and J genes are TRBV18 and TRBJ2-7, with TRBD1 identical over 7 bases. Germline V gene lookup returns CDR1 KGHSH and CDR2 LQKENI. This CDR3 contains 15 residues. V gave up 1 base and J gave up 3 bases; unmatched junction bases: 6. The CDR3 DNA sequence: TGTGCCAGCTCACCACAGAGGACAGGTATCTACGAGCAGTACTTC. Protein product: CASSPQRTGIYEQYF.

DNA of the CDR3: TGTGCCAGCAGCGAACAGCCCCCCACTGACAATCAGCCCCAGCATTTT. Translation: CASSEQPPTDNQPQHF. This chain links TRBV7-2 with TRBJ1-5; no firm D call. The CDR3 is 16 amino acids. Germline values: CDR1 SGHTA, CDR2 FQGNSA. Trimming shortened V by 5 bases and J by 3 bases, and 17 bases separated the two germline ends.

The J gene is TRBJ2-3, the V gene TRBV4-1; the match to TRBD1 covers 8 bases. V was pared by 2 bases and J by 3 bases, with 19 bases of the junction left unmatched. CDR1 is MGHRA and CDR2 is YSYEKL in the germline V gene. The CDR3 extends over 20 amino acids. The CDR3 region is CASSQKVQGAGFLSTDTQYF. CDR3 coding DNA: TGCGCCAGCAGCCAAAAGGTCCAGGGGGCCGGGTTTCTTTCAACAGATACGCAGTATTTT.

This clone has just one count. This chain joins TRBV5-1 and TRBJ1-1; D is unresolved. The V end lost 4 bases, the J end lost 0 bases, and 16 bases lay between the germline ends. Germline CDR1 and CDR2: SGHRS and YFSETQ. This CDR3 region has 16 residues. CDR3 sequence reads: CASSPQAGMMNTEAFF. The DNA of the CDR3 is TGCGCCAGCAGCCCGCAAGCGGGGATGATGAACACTGAAGCTTTCTTT.

The rearrangement uses TRBV18 and TRBJ2-5, with D possibly matching TRBD2 (6 bases). TRBJ2-7 explains the end of the DNA better; the J call may be wrong. Germline lookup yields CDR1 KGHSH and CDR2 LQKENI. CDR3 size: 13 residues. CDR3 sequence (DNA): TGTGCCAGCTCCCCGGGACTCCTGGACGAGCAGTACTTC. This sequence encodes CASSPGLLDEQYF.

This clone has only one observation. The V gene is TRBV7-9, the J gene TRBJ1-5; 7 bases are a match to TRBD1. From germline, CDR1 is SEHNR and CDR2 FQNEAQ (reference sequence). Losses at the gene ends were 0 bases for V and 6 bases for J; bases not matched to a gene: 8. The CDR3 is made up of 16 amino acids. The CDR3 nucleotides are TGTGCCAGCAGCTTAGCGGGGAAGGGGGCAGGTCAGCCCCAGCATTTT. This codes for CASSLAGKGAGQPQHF.